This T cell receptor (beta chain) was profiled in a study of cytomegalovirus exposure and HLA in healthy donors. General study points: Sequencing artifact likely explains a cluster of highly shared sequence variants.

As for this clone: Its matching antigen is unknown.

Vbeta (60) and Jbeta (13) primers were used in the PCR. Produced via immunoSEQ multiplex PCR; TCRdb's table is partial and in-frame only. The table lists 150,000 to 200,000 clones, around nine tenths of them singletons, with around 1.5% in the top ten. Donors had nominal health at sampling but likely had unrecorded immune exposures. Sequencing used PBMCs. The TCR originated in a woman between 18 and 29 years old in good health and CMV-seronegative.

This CDR3 reads CASITDRAMIQPQHF. The CDR3 DNA reads TGTGCCAGCATTACAGACAGGGCTATGATTCAGCCCCAGCATTTT. The genes are TRBV6-5 and TRBJ1-5; 7 bases are a match to TRBD1. The CDR3 extends over 15 amino acids. V was clipped by 7 bases and J by 6 bases; unmatched bases: 12. Germline V gene lookup returns CDR1 MNHEY and CDR2 SVGAGI.